These 18 T cell receptor beta chains originate from one sample sequenced in a study of shared clonotypes between healthy human individuals (dated by TCRdb to about 2020). The library came from the immunoSEQ multiplex PCR assay. TCRdb mirrors the immuneACCESS table, restricted to in-frame sequences. Some clones are absent from its copies; in checked studies, under half trace to an unresolved V gene, and the reason for the others is unknown. The sample profile shows 550,000 to 650,000 clones; roughly 96% of them were found once. The ten largest clonotypes hold roughly 0.1% of the sample. CD8 naive samples were obtained by positive selection for CCR7 among CD45RO-negative cells, yielding a CD45RA+CCR7+ population from which TemRA cells were excluded. Sequencing was done on a sample of naive CD8+ T cells sorted from blood. This sample's cell subset or site label indicates: CD45RA+CCR7+. Receptors originate from a woman aged 25 to 39 in good health.

J is TRBJ2-2 and V is TRBV6-5; 7 bases fit TRBD2. Losses at the gene ends were 2 bases for V and 7 bases for J; bases not matched to a gene: 7. The CDR3 has 15 residues. Germline CDR1 is MNHEY and CDR2 is SVGAGI. CDR3 DNA sequence: TGTGCCAGCAGTTACATGGGGGAGGGCCACGGGGAGCTGTTTTTT. It is translated as CASSYMGEGHGELFF.

Concerning this clone itself: The sample has other DNA sequences that encode this CDR3 too. The rearrangement links TRBV13 to TRBJ2-7; D is possibly TRBD1 (5 bases). The CDR3 sequence is 14 residues long. V was shortened by 0 bases and J by 2 bases, with 8 bases between the two germline ends. Germline CDR1 reads PRHDT; CDR2 reads FYEKMQ (reference sequence). The CDR3 protein is CASSLGQGAYEQYF. The CDR3, as DNA: TGTGCCAGCAGCTTAGGGCAGGGCGCCTACGAGCAGTACTTC. Full variable domain (rest looked up from reference TRBV13 and TRBJ2-7): AAGVIQSPRHLIKEKRETATLKCYPIPRHDTVYWYQQGPGQDPQFLISFYEKMQSDKGSIPDRFSAQQFSDYHSELNMSSLELGDSALYFCASSLGQGAYEQYFGPGTRLTVT.

V and J are TRBV13 and TRBJ2-7; 8 nucleotides align to TRBD1. Losses at the gene ends were 0 bases for V and 5 bases for J; bases not matched to a gene: 3. This CDR3 has 14 residues. Germline V lookup: CDR1 PRHDT, CDR2 FYEKMQ (reference sequence). The chain's CDR3 is CASSLGTGAHEQYF. The CDR3 DNA is TGTGCCAGCAGCTTAGGGACAGGGGCCCACGAGCAGTACTTC. Based on the CDR3 plus reference TRBV13 and TRBJ2-7, the full variable domain is AAGVIQSPRHLIKEKRETATLKCYPIPRHDTVYWYQQGPGQDPQFLISFYEKMQSDKGSIPDRFSAQQFSDYHSELNMSSLELGDSALYFCASSLGTGAHEQYFGPGTRLTVT.

J is TRBJ2-7 and V is TRBV7-9; 7 nucleotides line up with TRBD1. Germline V lookup: CDR1 SEHNR, CDR2 FQNEAQ (reference sequence). The CDR3 sequence is 18 residues long. Unmatched junction bases numbered 24, after V lost 7 bases and J lost 6 bases. CDR3 loop: CASTTYKNPGTAAREQYF. As DNA, the CDR3 is TGTGCCAGCACCACATACAAAAACCCCGGGACAGCCGCCCGCGAGCAGTACTTC. Complete variable domain (other parts from reference TRBV7-9 and TRBJ2-7): DTGVSQNPRHKITKRGQNVTFRCDPISEHNRLYWYRQTLGQGPEFLTYFQNEAQLEKSRLLSDRFSAERPKGSFSTLEIQRTEQGDSAMYLCASTTYKNPGTAAREQYFGPGTRLTVT.

This rearrangement joins TRBV7-9 to TRBJ2-2; 7 bases are shared with TRBD2. Losses at the gene ends were 5 bases for V and 4 bases for J; bases not matched to a gene: 7. CDR3 length: 15 amino acids. Germline-derived CDR1 and CDR2 are SEHNR and FQNEAQ (reference sequence). The CDR3 here is CASSPWGGVTGELFF. CDR3 coding DNA: TGTGCCAGCAGCCCGTGGGGAGGGGTCACCGGGGAGCTGTTTTTT.

The chain combines TRBV28 with TRBJ2-3; 10 nucleotides line up with TRBD2. This CDR3 region has 19 residues. With V trimmed by 3 bases and J by 2 bases, 14 bases remained unmatched. From germline, CDR1 is MDHEN and CDR2 SYDVKM. The CDR3 region is CASSFWWRSGRAVTDTQYF. CDR3 nucleotides: TGTGCCAGCAGTTTCTGGTGGAGGAGCGGGAGGGCCGTCACAGATACGCAGTATTTT.

The rearrangement links TRBV7-6 to TRBJ2-7; 11 bases map to TRBD1. CDR3 length equals 15 residues. Germline V CDR1 and CDR2: SGHVS, FNYEAQ. V trimming: 5 bases; J trimming: 2 bases; junction bases outside the gene matches: 5. DNA for the CDR3: TGTGCCAGCAGCGTGAAGGGACAGGGGGCCTACGAGCAGTACTTC. It yields the protein CASSVKGQGAYEQYF.

The DNA for the CDR3 is TGTGCCAGCAGTTTCATCTCAAGCGGAAACGAGCAGTACTTC. Protein product: CASSFISSGNEQYF. The V call is TRBV28, the J call TRBJ2-7; tentative D call: TRBD2 (5 bases). V lost 3 bases and J lost 5, with 14 bases in between. The germline CDR1 and CDR2 sequences are MDHEN and SYDVKM. CDR3 length: 14 residues.

The chain uses TRBV15 and TRBJ2-3; TRBD2 matches 7 bases. The CDR3 extends over 15 amino acids. Germline trimming cut 6 bases from V and 2 bases from J; bases unmatched to any gene: 8. The V gene's germline CDR1 is LNHNV and CDR2 YYDKDF (reference sequence). For the CDR3, the DNA is TGTGCCACCAGGTTCGGGGGGATGATCACAGATACGCAGTATTTT. It is translated as CATRFGGMITDTQYF.

This chain connects TRBV4-2 to TRBJ2-7, with 9 positions matching TRBD2. This CDR3 region has 17 residues. CDR1 LGHNA and CDR2 YNFKEQ come from the germline V gene. J was trimmed by 0 bases and V by 0 bases; bases with no gene match: 6. DNA of the CDR3: TGTGCCAGCAGCCAAGAACTAGCGGGTCTGGCCTCCTACGAGCAGTACTTC. Amino acids: CASSQELAGLASYEQYF.

The rearrangement joins TRBV28 to TRBJ2-7; 10 bases agree with TRBD1. J was trimmed by 6 bases and V by 5 bases; bases with no gene match: 10. CDR1 MDHEN and CDR2 SYDVKM come from the germline V gene. The CDR3 length is 15 residues. CDR3 sequence: CASSVEDRGAFEQYF. The CDR3, as DNA: TGTGCCAGCAGTGTAGAGGACAGGGGGGCCTTCGAGCAGTACTTC. Combining the CDR3 with reference TRBV28 and TRBJ2-7 gives the whole variable domain DVKVTQSSRYLVKRTGEKVFLECVQDMDHENMFWYRQDPGLGLRLIYFSYDVKMKEKGDIPEGYSVSREKKERFSLILESASTNQTSMYLCASSVEDRGAFEQYFGPGTRLTVT.

V is TRBV4-1 and J is TRBJ2-7; 9 nucleotides match TRBD1. Germline-derived CDR1 and CDR2 are MGHRA and YSYEKL. V trimming: 0 bases; J trimming: 5 bases; junction bases outside the gene matches: 11. The CDR3 covers 17 residues. The CDR3 bases are TGCGCCAGCAGCCAAGATCCCATCGGAACAGGGGGCAACGAGCAGTACTTC. As protein: CASSQDPIGTGGNEQYF.

This sequence joins TRBV5-1 and TRBJ2-5; the D is unclear. The CDR3 has 15 amino acids. V lost 0 bases and J 7 bases, leaving 16 bases between the germline ends. Looked up from germline, CDR1 is SGHRS and CDR2 is YFSETQ. For the CDR3, the DNA is TGCGCCAGCAGCTTGGGACCGACCCCCGATGGGACCCAGTACTTC. Protein: CASSLGPTPDGTQYF. Looking up the rest from reference TRBV5-1 and TRBJ2-5 gives the full variable domain: KAGVTQTPRYLIKTRGQQVTLSCSPISGHRSVSWYQQTPGQGLQFLFEYFSETQRNKGNFPGRFSGRQFSNSRSEMNVSTLELGDSALYLCASSLGPTPDGTQYFGPGTRLLVL.

The chain combines TRBV5-5 with TRBJ1-1; D is possibly TRBD1 (5 bases). The V gene's germline CDR1 is SGHKS and CDR2 YYEKEE (reference sequence). V was trimmed by 0 bases and J by 5 bases, leaving 8 bases between them. The CDR3 runs to 13 residues. The DNA of the CDR3 is TGTGCCAGCAGCTTGGGCGAGGGGACTGAAGCTTTCTTT. Translation: CASSLGEGTEAFF.

The chain couples TRBV19 to TRBJ2-7, with a weak D call TRBD2 (6 bases). The CDR3 has 13 residues. Trimming took 8 bases from V and 2 from J, leaving 13 bases between them. Germline assignment: CDR1 LNHDA and CDR2 SQIVND (reference sequence). The CDR3 region is CASGAGQAYEQYF. CDR3 DNA sequence: TGTGCCAGTGGGGCGGGGCAAGCCTACGAGCAGTACTTC.

Here the CDR3 DNA reads TGTGCCAGTAGTAGAAGCGGGAATAGTAGGAATGAGCAGTTCTTC. It translates to CASSRSGNSRNEQFF. This sequence joins TRBV19 and TRBJ2-1; 7 positions match TRBD2. There are 15 residues in the CDR3. CDR1 and CDR2 from the germline V gene are LNHDA and SQIVND (reference sequence). J was trimmed by 7 bases and V by 4 bases; bases with no gene match: 10.

In nucleotides, the CDR3 is TGTGCCAGCAGTCCCAGGGGGTGGGGAACTGAAGCTTTCTTT. It specifies CASSPRGWGTEAFF. The chain is built from TRBV27 and TRBJ1-1; TRBD1 aligns across 7 bases. Per the germline V gene, CDR1 is MNHEY and CDR2 is SMNVEV (reference sequence). CDR3 length equals 14 residues. V was clipped by 5 bases and J by 5 bases; unmatched bases: 8.

The chain links TRBV28 to TRBJ2-7; tentatively, D is TRBD2 (6 bases). Germline V CDR1 and CDR2: MDHEN, SYDVKM. The V gene lost 6 bases and the J gene lost 2 bases, with 14 bases spanning the gap. The CDR3 sequence is 14 residues long. CDR3 residues: CASSLSGWTYEQYF. CDR3 coding DNA: TGTGCCAGCAGCTTAAGCGGGTGGACCTACGAGCAGTACTTC.